The rows below give T cell receptor beta chains drawn from one sample of a study of CD8 T cells in Susac syndrome. TCRdb used MiXCR to reprocess the immunoSEQ multiplex PCR reads, holding one entry per CDR3 protein. The repertoire holds about 130,000 distinct CDR3 sequences, just under 95% seen once, with 0.18% in the top ten. Sequencing input: CD8+ T cells from PBMCs. All receptors come from a human donor with Susac syndrome. Both conserved end residues are part of each CDR3. A D gene is named only where the DNA matches it firmly.

>TRBJ2-2|.|TRBV27
TGTGCCAGTATGGTGGGTTTGGCCGGGGAGCTGTTTTTT
CASMVGLAGELFF
>TRBJ2-5|TRBD2|TRBV9
TGTGCCAGCAGCGCCCTAGCGGGAGAAGAGACCCAGTACTTC
CASSALAGEETQYF
>TRBJ2-1|TRBD2|TRBV5-4
TGTGCCAGCAGCTTGGGGACTAGCGATGAGCAGTTCTTC
CASSLGTSDEQFF
>TRBJ2-7|.|TRBV4-1
TGCGCCAGCAGCCAAGGGACAGACATCTACGAGCAGTACTTC
CASSQGTDIYEQYF
>TRBJ1-1|.|TRBV27
TGTGCCAGCATCGGGATCACTGAAGCTTTCTTT
CASIGITEAFF
>TRBJ2-5|TRBD1|TRBV5-1
TGCGCCAGCAGCTTGGACCAGGGGGCGTTTAGCGAGACCCAGTACTTC
CASSLDQGAFSETQYF
>TRBJ2-7|.|TRBV29-1
TGCAGCGTTGGGTTAGCGGCCTCCTACGAGCAGTACTTC
CSVGLAASYEQYF
>TRBJ2-5|.|TRBV7-9
TGTGCCCTACGCTCGCTACAAACGCAAGAGACCCAGTACTTC
CALRSLQTQETQYF
>TRBJ2-3|TRBD2|TRBV9
TGTGCCAGCAGCGCAAGCGGGAGGGCAGGCTCAGATACGCAGTATTTT
CASSASGRAGSDTQYF
>TRBJ1-2|.|TRBV5-4
TGTGCCAGCAGCTTGGTGGACAGCTACCCTGGCTACACCTTC
CASSLVDSYPGYTF
>TRBJ2-1|.|TRBV10-3
TGTGCCACAGGGGGGGGGAGCTCCTACAATGAGCAGTTCTTC
CATGGGSSYNEQFF
>TRBJ1-2|.|TRBV27
TGTGCCAGCAGCCTACGTGGCGGGCTGGATGGCTACACCTTC
CASSLRGGLDGYTF